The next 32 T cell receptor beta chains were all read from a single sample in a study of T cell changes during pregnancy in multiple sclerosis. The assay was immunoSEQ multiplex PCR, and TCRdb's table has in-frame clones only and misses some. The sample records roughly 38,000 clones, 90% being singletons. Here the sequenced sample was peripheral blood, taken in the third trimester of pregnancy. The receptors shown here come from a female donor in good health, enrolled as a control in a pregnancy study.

CDR3: CSALTGGNQPQHF. The CDR3 DNA reads TGCAGCGCCTTGACAGGGGGCAATCAGCCCCAGCATTTT. The V call is TRBV29-1, the J call TRBJ1-5; 8 bases are a match to TRBD1. Germline V gene lookup returns CDR1 SQVTM and CDR2 ANQGSEA. This CDR3 comprises 13 residues. Unmatched junction bases numbered 4, after V lost 7 bases and J lost 2 bases.

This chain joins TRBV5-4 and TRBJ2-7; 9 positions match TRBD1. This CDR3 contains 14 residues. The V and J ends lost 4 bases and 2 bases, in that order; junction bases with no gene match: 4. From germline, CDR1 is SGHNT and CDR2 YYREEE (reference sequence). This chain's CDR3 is CASSAGTGTYEQYF. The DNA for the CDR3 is TGTGCCAGCAGCGCCGGGACAGGGACCTACGAGCAGTACTTC.

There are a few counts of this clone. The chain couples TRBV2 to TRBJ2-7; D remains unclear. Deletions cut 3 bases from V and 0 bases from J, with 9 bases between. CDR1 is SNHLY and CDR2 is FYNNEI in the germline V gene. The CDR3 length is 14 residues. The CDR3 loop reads CASSDSWPSYEQYF. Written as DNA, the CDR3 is TGTGCCAGCAGTGATTCCTGGCCCTCCTACGAGCAGTACTTC.

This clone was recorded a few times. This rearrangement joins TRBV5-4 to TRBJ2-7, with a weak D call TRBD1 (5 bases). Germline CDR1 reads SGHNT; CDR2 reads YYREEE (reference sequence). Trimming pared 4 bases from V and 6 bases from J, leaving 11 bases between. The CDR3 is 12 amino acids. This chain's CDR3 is CASSRTNREQYF. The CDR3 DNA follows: TGTGCCAGCAGCAGGACAAATCGCGAGCAGTACTTC. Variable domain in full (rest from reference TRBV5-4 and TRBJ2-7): ETGVTQSPTHLIKTRGQQVTLRCSSQSGHNTVSWYQQALGQGPQFIFQYYREEENGRGNFPPRFSGLQFPNYSSELNVNALELDDSALYLCASSRTNREQYFGPGTRLTVT.

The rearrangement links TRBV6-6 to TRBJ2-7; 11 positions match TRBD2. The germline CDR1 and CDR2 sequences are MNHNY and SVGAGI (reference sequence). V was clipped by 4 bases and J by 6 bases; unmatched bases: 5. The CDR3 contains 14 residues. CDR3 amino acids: CASSFASGGREQYF. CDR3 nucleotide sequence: TGTGCCAGCAGTTTCGCTAGCGGGGGGCGCGAGCAGTACTTC.

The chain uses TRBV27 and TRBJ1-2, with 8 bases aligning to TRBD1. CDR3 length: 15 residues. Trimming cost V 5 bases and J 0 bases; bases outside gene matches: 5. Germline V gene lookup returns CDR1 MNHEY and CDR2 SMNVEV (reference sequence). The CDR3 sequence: CASSPGQGPNYGYTF. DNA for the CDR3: TGTGCCAGCAGTCCTGGACAGGGCCCTAACTATGGCTACACCTTC.

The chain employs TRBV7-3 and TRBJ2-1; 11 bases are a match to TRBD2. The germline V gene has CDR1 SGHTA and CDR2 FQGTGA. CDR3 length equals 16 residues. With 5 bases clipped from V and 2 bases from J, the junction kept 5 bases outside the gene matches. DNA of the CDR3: TGTGCCAGCAGCCCAGGGACTAGCGGAGCCTACAATGAGCAGTTCTTC. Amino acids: CASSPGTSGAYNEQFF.

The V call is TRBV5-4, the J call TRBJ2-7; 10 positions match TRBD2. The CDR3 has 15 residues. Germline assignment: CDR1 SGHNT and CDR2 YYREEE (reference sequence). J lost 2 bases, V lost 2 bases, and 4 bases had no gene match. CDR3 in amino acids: CASSFSGGTTYEQYF. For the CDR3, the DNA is TGTGCCAGCAGCTTTAGCGGGGGGACCACCTACGAGCAGTACTTC.

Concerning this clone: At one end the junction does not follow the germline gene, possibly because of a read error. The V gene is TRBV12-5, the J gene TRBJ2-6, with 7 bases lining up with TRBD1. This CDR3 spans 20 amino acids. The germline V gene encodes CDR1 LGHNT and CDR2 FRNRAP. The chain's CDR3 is CASGMVAGTEHTSGANVLTF. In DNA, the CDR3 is TGTGCTAGTGGTATGGTTGCCGGGACAGAGCATACCTCTGGGGCCAACGTCCTGACTTTC.

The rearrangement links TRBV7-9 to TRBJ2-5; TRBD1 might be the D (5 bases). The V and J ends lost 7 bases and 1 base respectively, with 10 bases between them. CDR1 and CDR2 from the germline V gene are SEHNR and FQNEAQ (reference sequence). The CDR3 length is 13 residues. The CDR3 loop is CASTQGSQETQYF. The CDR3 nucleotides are TGTGCCAGCACCCAGGGCTCCCAAGAGACCCAGTACTTC.

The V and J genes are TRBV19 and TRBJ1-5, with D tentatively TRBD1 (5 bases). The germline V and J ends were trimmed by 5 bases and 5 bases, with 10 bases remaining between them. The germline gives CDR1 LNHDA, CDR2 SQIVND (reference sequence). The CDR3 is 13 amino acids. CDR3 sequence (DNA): TGTGCCAGTAGTTTGACAGTTTATCAGCCCCAGCATTTT. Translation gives CASSLTVYQPQHF.

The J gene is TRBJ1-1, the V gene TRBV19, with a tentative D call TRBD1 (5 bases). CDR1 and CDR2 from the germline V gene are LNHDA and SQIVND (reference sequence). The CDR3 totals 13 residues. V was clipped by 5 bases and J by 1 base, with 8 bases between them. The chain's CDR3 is CASSWGRNTEAFF. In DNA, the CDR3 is TGTGCCAGTAGTTGGGGCAGGAACACTGAAGCTTTCTTT.

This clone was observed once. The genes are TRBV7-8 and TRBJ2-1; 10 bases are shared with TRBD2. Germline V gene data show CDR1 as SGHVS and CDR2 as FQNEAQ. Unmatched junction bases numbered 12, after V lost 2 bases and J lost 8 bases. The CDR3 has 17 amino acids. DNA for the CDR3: TGTGCCAGCAGCTTAAGGCGAGCGGGGGGGCCATTGGATGAGCAGTTCTTC. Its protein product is CASSLRRAGGPLDEQFF.

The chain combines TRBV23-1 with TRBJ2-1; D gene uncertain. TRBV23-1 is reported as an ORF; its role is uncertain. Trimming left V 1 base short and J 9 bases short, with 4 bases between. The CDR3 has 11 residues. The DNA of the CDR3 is TGCGCCAGCAGTCAATTCGGTGAGCAGTTCTTC. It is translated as CASSQFGEQFF.

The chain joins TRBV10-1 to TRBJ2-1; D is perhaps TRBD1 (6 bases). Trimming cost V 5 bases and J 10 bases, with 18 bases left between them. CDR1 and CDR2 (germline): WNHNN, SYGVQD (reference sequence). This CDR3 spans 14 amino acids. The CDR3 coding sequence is TGCGCCAGCAGTTCCACAGGGTACACCTCCGAGCAGTTCTTC. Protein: CASSSTGYTSEQFF.

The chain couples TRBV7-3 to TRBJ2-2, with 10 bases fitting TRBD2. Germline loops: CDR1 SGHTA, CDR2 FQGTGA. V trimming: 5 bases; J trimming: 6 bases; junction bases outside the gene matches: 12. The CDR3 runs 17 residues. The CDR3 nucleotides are TGTGCCAGCAGCACGACGGGACTAGCGAGAGGAGCCGGGGAGCTGTTTTTT. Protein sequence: CASSTTGLARGAGELFF.

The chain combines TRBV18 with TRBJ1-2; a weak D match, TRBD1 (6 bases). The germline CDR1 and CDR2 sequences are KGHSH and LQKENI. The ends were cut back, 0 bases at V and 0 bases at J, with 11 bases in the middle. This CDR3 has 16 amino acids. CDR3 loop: CASSPPRGAANYGYTF. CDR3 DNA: TGTGCCAGCTCACCACCGCGGGGGGCCGCTAACTATGGCTACACCTTC.

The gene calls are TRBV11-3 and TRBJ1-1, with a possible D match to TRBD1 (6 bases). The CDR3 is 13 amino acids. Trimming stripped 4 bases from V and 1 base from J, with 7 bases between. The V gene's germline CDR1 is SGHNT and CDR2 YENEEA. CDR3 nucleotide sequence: TGTGCCAGCAGCTCGACAGGGAACACTGAAGCTTTCTTT. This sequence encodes CASSSTGNTEAFF.

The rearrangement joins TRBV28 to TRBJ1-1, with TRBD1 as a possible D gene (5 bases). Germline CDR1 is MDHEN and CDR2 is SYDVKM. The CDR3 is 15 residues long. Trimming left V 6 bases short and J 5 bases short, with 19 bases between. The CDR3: CASSHVRQGNTEAFF. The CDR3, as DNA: TGTGCCAGCAGCCACGTGAGGCAGGGAAATACTGAAGCTTTCTTT.

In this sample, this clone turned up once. The CDR3 coding sequence is TGTGCCAGTAGTAAGTCGGGACAAGGCCGCTTCTCCTATAATTCACCCCTCCACTTT. It translates to CASSKSGQGRFSYNSPLHF. The rearrangement links TRBV19 to TRBJ1-6; the D gene is possibly TRBD1 (6 bases). CDR1 and CDR2 from the germline V gene are LNHDA and SQIVND (reference sequence). V lost 4 bases and J 0 bases, leaving 19 bases between the germline ends. This CDR3 is built from 19 residues.

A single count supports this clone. This chain's CDR3 is CASSLNHHATRSGELFF. In nucleotides, the CDR3 is TGTGCCAGCAGTCTCAACCACCACGCCACTAGATCCGGGGAGCTGTTTTTT. V gene TRBV28 combines with J gene TRBJ2-2; a possible D gene is TRBD2 (5 bases). This CDR3 comprises 17 residues. Trimming took off 5 bases at V and 6 bases at J, with 22 bases between the two ends. The germline gives CDR1 MDHEN, CDR2 SYDVKM. Combining the CDR3 with reference TRBV28 and TRBJ2-2 gives the whole variable domain DVKVTQSSRYLVKRTGEKVFLECVQDMDHENMFWYRQDPGLGLRLIYFSYDVKMKEKGDIPEGYSVSREKKERFSLILESASTNQTSMYLCASSLNHHATRSGELFFGEGSRLTVL.

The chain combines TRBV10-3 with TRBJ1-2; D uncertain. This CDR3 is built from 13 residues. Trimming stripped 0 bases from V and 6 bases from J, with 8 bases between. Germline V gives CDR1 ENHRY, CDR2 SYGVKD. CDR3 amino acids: CAISESQGDGYTF. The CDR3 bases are TGTGCCATCAGTGAGTCCCAAGGAGATGGCTACACCTTC.

CDR3 coding DNA: TGTGCCAGCAGCCCTGTGGGGACACCTGAAAAACTGTTTTTT. As protein: CASSPVGTPEKLFF. The rearrangement uses TRBV11-2 and TRBJ1-4; the D gene is possibly TRBD1 (6 bases). This CDR3 is built from 14 residues. V lost 5 bases, J lost 7 bases, and 14 bases lay in between. Germline V lookup: CDR1 SGHAT, CDR2 FQNNGV.

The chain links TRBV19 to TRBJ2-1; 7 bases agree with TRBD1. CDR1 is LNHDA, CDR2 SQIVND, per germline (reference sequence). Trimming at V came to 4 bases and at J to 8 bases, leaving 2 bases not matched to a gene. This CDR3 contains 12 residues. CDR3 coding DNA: TGTGCCAGTAGTAGACAGGGAGATGAGCAGTTCTTC. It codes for CASSRQGDEQFF.

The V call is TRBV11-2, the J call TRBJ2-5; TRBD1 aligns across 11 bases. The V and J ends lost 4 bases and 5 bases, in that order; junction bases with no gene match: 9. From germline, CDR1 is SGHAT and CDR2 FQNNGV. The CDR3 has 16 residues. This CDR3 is CASSSVRDRGRETQYF. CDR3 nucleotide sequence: TGTGCCAGCAGCTCCGTCCGGGACAGGGGGAGGGAGACCCAGTACTTC. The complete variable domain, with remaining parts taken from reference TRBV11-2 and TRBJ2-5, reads EAGVAQSPRYKIIEKRQSVAFWCNPISGHATLYWYQQILGQGPKLLIQFQNNGVVDDSQLPKDRFSAERLKGVDSTLKIQPAKLEDSAVYLCASSSVRDRGRETQYFGPGTRLLVL.

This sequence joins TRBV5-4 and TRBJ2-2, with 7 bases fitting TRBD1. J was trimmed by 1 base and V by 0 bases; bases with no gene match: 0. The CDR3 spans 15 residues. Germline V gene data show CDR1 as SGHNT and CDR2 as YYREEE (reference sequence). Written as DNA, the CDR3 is TGTGCCAGCAGCTTGGGGGACAGGAACACCGGGGAGCTGTTTTTT. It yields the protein CASSLGDRNTGELFF.

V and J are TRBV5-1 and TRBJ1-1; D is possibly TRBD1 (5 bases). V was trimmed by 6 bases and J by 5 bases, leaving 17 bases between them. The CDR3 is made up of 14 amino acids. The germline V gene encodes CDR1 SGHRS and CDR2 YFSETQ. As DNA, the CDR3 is TGCGCCAGCACCAATCCAGGGATTGGGACTGAAGCTTTCTTT. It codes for CASTNPGIGTEAFF. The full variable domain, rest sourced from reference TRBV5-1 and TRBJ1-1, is KAGVTQTPRYLIKTRGQQVTLSCSPISGHRSVSWYQQTPGQGLQFLFEYFSETQRNKGNFPGRFSGRQFSNSRSEMNVSTLELGDSALYLCASTNPGIGTEAFFGQGTRLTVV.

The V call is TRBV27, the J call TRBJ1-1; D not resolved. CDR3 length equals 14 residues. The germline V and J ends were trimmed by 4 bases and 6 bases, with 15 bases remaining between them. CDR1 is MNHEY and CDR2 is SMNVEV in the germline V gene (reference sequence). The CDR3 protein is CASSSTGSSPEAFF. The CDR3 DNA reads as TGTGCCAGCAGTTCCACCGGTTCCTCACCTGAAGCTTTCTTT.

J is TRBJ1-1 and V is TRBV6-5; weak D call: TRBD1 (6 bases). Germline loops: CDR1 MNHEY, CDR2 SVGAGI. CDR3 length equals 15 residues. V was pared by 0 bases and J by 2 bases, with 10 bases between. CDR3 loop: CASSYSGRGNTEAFF. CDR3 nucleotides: TGTGCCAGCAGTTACTCGGGCAGGGGAAACACTGAAGCTTTCTTT.

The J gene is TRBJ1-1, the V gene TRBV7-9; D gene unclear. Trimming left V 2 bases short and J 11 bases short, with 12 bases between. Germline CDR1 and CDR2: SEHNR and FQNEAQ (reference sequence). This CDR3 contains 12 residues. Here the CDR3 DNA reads TGTGCCAGCAGCTTACCGGGGTCTACGGCTTTCTTT. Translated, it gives CASSLPGSTAFF.

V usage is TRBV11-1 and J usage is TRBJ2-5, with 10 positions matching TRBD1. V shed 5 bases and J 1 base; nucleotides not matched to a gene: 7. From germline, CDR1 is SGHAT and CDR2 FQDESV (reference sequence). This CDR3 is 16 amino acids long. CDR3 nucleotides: TGTGCCAGCAGCGACCTCCGGGACAGGGGCCAAGAGACCCAGTACTTC. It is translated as CASSDLRDRGQETQYF.

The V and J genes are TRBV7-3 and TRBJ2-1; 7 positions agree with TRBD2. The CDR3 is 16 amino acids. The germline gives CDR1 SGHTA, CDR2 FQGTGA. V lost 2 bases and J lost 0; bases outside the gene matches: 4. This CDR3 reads CASSLRWGGSYNEQFF. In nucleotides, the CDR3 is TGTGCCAGCAGCTTACGGTGGGGGGGCTCCTACAATGAGCAGTTCTTC.